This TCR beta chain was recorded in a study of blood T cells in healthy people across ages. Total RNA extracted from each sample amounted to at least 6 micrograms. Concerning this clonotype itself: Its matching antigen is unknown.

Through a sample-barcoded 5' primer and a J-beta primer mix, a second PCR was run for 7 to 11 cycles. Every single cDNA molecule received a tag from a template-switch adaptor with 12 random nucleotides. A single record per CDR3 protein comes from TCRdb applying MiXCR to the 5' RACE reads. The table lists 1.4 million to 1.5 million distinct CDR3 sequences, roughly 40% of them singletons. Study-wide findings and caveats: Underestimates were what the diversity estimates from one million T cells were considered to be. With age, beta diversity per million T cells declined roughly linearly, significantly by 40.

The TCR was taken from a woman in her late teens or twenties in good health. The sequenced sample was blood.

The CDR3 DNA sequence: TGTGCCAGCAGCTCGACAGCATCAATCGCGTACGAGCAGTACTTC. Translation gives CASSSTASIAYEQYF. The chain recombines TRBV7-9 with TRBJ2-4, with D tentatively TRBD1 (5 bases). The J call could be wrong; TRBJ2-7 is a better fit for the DNA end. The CDR3 covers 15 residues. Germline CDR1 SEHNR, CDR2 FQNEAQ (reference sequence).